This T cell receptor beta chain was profiled in a study of CXCR3 chemokines and chemotherapy response in bladder cancer. The germline V and J ends were trimmed by 4 bases and 1 base, with 11 bases remaining between them. The CDR3 runs to 14 residues. Germline loops: CDR1 PRHDT, CDR2 FYEKMQ (reference sequence). TCRdb reprocessed the PCR reads via MiXCR and lists one record per CDR3 protein. The data hold 8,100 or so distinct CDR3 sequences, with 10% to 15% observed a single time. V and J are TRBV13 and TRBJ2-7, with D hard to call. This sample was obtained from a patient whose treatment included neoadjuvant chemotherapy. The sequence was obtained from a human donor with bladder cancer that responded to neoadjuvant chemotherapy. The DNA of the CDR3 is TGTGCCAGCAGCTGGTACCGGGTGTCCTACGAGCAGTACTTC. Its protein product is CASSWYRVSYEQYF. Full variable domain (missing parts from reference TRBV13 and TRBJ2-7): AAGVIQSPRHLIKEKRETATLKCYPIPRHDTVYWYQQGPGQDPQFLISFYEKMQSDKGSIPDRFSAQQFSDYHSELNMSSLELGDSALYFCASSWYRVSYEQYFGPGTRLTVT.